This TCR beta chain was identified in a study of T cells in Graves' hyperthyroidism and ophthalmopathy. Study-level points and caveats: Ophthalmopathy was distinguished from stable hyperthyroidism by 13 V-J signatures.

For this clonotype: Antigen: not known.

The CDR3 is made up of 13 amino acids. The germline V gene has CDR1 SEHNR and CDR2 FQNEAQ (reference sequence). TCR beta CDR3 regions were amplified from RNA. First-round RT-PCR targeting the TCR CDR3 was performed with the HTBI primer set. TCRdb analysed the multiplex PCR reads with MiXCR anew, one entry per CDR3 protein. The table records a few hundred thousand distinct CDR3 sequences, roughly 46% of them present only once. The sequenced sample was peripheral blood or thyroid tissue (not recorded which). This TCR derives from a woman younger than 35 with Graves' hyperthyroidism. V is TRBV7-9 and J is TRBJ2-5; a possible D gene is TRBD1 (5 bases). Gene TRBJ2-1 matches the end of the DNA better, so the J call may be wrong. The CDR3 DNA reads as TGTGCCAGCAGCTCCCCGACAGACAATGAGCAGTTCTTC. Its protein is CASSSPTDNEQFF.